Listed below are T cell receptor beta chains from one sample, sequenced in a study of T cell responses to AZD1222 COVID-19 vaccine. This table comes from immunoSEQ multiplex PCR, and its TCRdb copy is limited to in-frame clones, with some not included. Of 70,000 to 75,000 clones in the sample, around 90% were seen once. Sequenced here: peripheral blood, sampled 28 days after the second AZD1222 dose. The receptors were gathered from an adult who received the AZD1222 COVID-19 vaccine. Each CDR3 is given without its conserved first and last residue.

v_call cdr3_aa
TRBV11-2 ASSSYREAEAF
TRBV27 ASRDPGARTEAF
TRBV6-5 ASSIGLAEATQY
TRBV10-3 AISESLQETQY
TRBV11-2 ASSGRLAGVGNEQF
TRBV11-2 ASSARVEDTEAF
TRBV9 ASSTGTSGTDTQY
TRBV25-1 ASSDGGKDEQY
TRBV9 ASSDRPGQGAAF
TRBV7-9 ASSLGTLAKNIQY
TRBV7-9 ASATDRKNTEAF
TRBV6-6 ASSSDRVNYGYT
TRBV7-9 ASSLADRDYGYT